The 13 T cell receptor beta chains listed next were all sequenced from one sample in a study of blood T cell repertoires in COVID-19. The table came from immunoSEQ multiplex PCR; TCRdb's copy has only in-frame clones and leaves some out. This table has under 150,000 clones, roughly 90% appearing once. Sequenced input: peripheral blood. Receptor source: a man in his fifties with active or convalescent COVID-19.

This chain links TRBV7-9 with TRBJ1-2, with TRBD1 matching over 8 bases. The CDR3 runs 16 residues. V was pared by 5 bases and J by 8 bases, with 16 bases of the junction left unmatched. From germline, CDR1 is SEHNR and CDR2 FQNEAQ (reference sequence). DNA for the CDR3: TGTGCCAGCAGCGCACCCCCGGGACAGGAGAGTTGGGGCTACACCTTC. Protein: CASSAPPGQESWGYTF.

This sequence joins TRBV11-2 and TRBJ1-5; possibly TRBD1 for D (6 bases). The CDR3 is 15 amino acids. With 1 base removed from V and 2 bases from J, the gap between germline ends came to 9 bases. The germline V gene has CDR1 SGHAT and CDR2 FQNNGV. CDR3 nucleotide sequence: TGTGCCAGCAGCTTAGGCGGGGGCGGCAATCAGCCCCAGCATTTT. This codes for CASSLGGGGNQPQHF.

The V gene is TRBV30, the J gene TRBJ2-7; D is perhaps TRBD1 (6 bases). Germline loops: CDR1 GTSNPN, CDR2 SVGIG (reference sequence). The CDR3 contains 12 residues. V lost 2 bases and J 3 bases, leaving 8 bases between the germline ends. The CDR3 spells CAWSRGNYEQYF. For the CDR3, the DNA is TGTGCCTGGAGTAGGGGGAACTACGAGCAGTACTTC.

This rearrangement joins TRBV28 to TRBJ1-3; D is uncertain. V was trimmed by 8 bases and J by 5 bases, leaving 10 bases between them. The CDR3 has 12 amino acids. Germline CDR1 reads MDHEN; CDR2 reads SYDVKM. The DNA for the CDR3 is TGTGCCAGCGGCCCGGGGAGAAACACCATATATTTT. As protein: CASGPGRNTIYF.

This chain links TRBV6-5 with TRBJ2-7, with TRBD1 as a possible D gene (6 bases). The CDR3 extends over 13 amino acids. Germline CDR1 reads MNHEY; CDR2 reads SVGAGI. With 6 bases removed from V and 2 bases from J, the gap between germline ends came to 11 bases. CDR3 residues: CASSTGQTYEQYF. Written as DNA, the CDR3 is TGTGCCAGCAGCACGGGACAAACCTACGAGCAGTACTTC.

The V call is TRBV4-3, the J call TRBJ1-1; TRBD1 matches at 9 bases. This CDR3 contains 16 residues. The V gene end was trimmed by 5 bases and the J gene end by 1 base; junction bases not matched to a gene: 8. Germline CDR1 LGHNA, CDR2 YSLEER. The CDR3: CASSYMTGGKNTEAFF. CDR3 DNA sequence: TGCGCCAGCAGCTACATGACAGGGGGAAAGAACACTGAAGCTTTCTTT.

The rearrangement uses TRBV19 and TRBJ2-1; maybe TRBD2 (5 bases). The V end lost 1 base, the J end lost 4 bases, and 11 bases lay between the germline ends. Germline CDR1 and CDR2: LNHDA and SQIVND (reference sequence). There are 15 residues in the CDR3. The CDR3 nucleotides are TGTGCCAGTAGTATAGGGACTGCGCTTTACAATGAGCAGTTCTTC. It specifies CASSIGTALYNEQFF.

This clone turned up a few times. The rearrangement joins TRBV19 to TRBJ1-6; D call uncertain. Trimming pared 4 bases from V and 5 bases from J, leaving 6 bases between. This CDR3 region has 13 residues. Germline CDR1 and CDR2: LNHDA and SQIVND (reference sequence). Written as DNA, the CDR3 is TGTGCCAGTAGTAACAAGAATAATTCACCCCTCCACTTT. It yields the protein CASSNKNNSPLHF.

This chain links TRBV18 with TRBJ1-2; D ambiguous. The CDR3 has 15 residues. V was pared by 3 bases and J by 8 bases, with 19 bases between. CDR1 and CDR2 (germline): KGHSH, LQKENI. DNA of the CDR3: TGTGCCAGCTCACCGACCCCCAGGACTATTCAAGGCTACACCTTC. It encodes CASSPTPRTIQGYTF.

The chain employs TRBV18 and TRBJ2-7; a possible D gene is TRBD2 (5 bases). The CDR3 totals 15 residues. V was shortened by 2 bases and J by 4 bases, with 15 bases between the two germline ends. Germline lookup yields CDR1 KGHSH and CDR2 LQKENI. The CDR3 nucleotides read TGTGCCAGCTCACCAACCGGGATTCAGGCATACGAGCAGTACTTC. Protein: CASSPTGIQAYEQYF.

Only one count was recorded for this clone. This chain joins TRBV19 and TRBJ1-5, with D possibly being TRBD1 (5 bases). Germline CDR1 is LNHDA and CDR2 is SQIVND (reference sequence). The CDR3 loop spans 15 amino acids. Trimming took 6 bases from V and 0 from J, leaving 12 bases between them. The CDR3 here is CASRSRVYSNQPQHF. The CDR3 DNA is TGTGCCAGTAGGAGCAGGGTGTATAGCAATCAGCCCCAGCATTTT. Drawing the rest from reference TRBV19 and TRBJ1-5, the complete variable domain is DGGITQSPKYLFRKEGQNVTLSCEQNLNHDAMYWYRQDPGQGLRLIYYSQIVNDFQKGDIAEGYSVSREKKESFPLTVTSAQKNPTAFYLCASRSRVYSNQPQHFGDGTRLSIL.

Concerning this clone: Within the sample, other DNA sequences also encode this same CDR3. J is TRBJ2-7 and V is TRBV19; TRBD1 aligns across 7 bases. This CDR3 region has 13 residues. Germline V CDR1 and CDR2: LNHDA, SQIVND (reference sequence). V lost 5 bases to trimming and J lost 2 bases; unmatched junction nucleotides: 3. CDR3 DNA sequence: TGTGCCAGTAGTCTGGGACAGCCCTACGAGCAGTACTTC. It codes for CASSLGQPYEQYF.

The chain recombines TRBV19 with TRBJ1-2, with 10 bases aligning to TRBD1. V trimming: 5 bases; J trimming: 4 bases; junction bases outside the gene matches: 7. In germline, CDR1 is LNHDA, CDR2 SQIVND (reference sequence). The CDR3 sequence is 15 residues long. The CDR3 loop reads CASSPLTGGTYGYTF. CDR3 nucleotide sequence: TGTGCCAGTAGTCCCCTGACAGGGGGCACCTATGGCTACACCTTC.